What follows are 22 T cell receptor beta chains derived from one specimen sequenced in a study of OX40 agonist ivuxolimab in advanced cancers. Clones were sequenced by immunoSEQ multiplex PCR, and TCRdb holds only the in-frame ones, with some missing. The profile covers 65,000 to 100,000 clones, with around 84% appearing a single time and 6.6% taken by the ten largest. The sequences come from CD4+ or CD8+ T cells sorted from blood, collected in a trial of the OX40 agonist ivuxolimab. These receptors were obtained from an adult with an advanced solid tumor such as melanoma, head and neck, liver or kidney cancer.

The rearrangement links TRBV7-9 to TRBJ1-1, with D possibly matching TRBD1 (5 bases). Trimming cost V 3 bases and J 0 bases, with 8 bases left between them. This CDR3 comprises 14 residues. Germline lookup yields CDR1 SEHNR and CDR2 FQNEAQ (reference sequence). CDR3 coding DNA: TGTGCCAGCAGCTTCCTAGGGGTGAACACTGAAGCTTTCTTT. Amino acids: CASSFLGVNTEAFF. Full variable domain (missing parts from reference TRBV7-9 and TRBJ1-1): DTGVSQNPRHKITKRGQNVTFRCDPISEHNRLYWYRQTLGQGPEFLTYFQNEAQLEKSRLLSDRFSAERPKGSFSTLEIQRTEQGDSAMYLCASSFLGVNTEAFFGQGTRLTVV.

The chain links TRBV28 to TRBJ2-2, with 15 bases matching TRBD2. After removal of 2 bases from V and 6 bases from J, the junction contained 4 bases not matched to a gene. The CDR3 is made up of 17 amino acids. From germline, CDR1 is MDHEN and CDR2 SYDVKM. The chain's CDR3 is CASSLGRTSGGAGELFF. In nucleotides, the CDR3 is TGTGCCAGCAGTTTAGGACGGACTAGCGGGGGGGCCGGGGAGCTGTTTTTT.

This chain joins TRBV5-1 and TRBJ2-1; tentatively, D is TRBD1 or TRBD2 (5 bases each). This CDR3 region has 16 residues. The V end was cut by 3 bases, the J end by 7 bases, with 20 bases between. Germline CDR1 is SGHRS and CDR2 is YFSETQ. This CDR3 is CASSSKSRPEGNEQFF. The DNA for the CDR3 is TGCGCCAGCAGCTCAAAGTCCCGACCCGAGGGGAATGAGCAGTTCTTC. Supplemented by reference TRBV5-1 and TRBJ2-1, the full variable domain reads KAGVTQTPRYLIKTRGQQVTLSCSPISGHRSVSWYQQTPGQGLQFLFEYFSETQRNKGNFPGRFSGRQFSNSRSEMNVSTLELGDSALYLCASSSKSRPEGNEQFFGPGTRLTVL.

This sequence joins TRBV4-2 and TRBJ2-3; TRBD2 is a possible D gene (5 bases). V lost 0 bases and J 6 bases, leaving 13 bases between the germline ends. The CDR3 contains 15 residues. CDR1 is LGHNA, CDR2 YNFKEQ, per germline. CDR3 DNA: TGTGCCAGCAGCCAAGAGGGTTTCGGCGGGGATACGCAGTATTTT. It yields the protein CASSQEGFGGDTQYF.

CDR3 sequence: CAWSVQGPYSYNSPLHF. CDR3 in DNA: TGTGCCTGGAGTGTACAGGGGCCTTACTCCTATAATTCACCCCTCCACTTT. J is TRBJ1-6 and V is TRBV30; 7 bases line up with TRBD1. The germline V gene encodes CDR1 GTSNPN and CDR2 SVGIG (reference sequence). V shed 0 bases and J 0 bases; nucleotides not matched to a gene: 5. This CDR3 has 17 residues.

The chain is built from TRBV7-9 and TRBJ1-2, with D possibly TRBD1 on 5 matching bases. The V end was cut by 5 bases, the J end by 2 bases, with 12 bases between. CDR1 SEHNR and CDR2 FQNEAQ come from the germline V gene (reference sequence). The CDR3 contains 14 residues. The CDR3 DNA follows: TGTGCCAGCAGCCCGACAGTTATAAACTATGGCTACACCTTC. Its translation: CASSPTVINYGYTF.

The rearrangement links TRBV28 to TRBJ1-1; D gene unclear. The V end lost 10 bases, the J end lost 6 bases, and 21 bases lay between the germline ends. Germline values: CDR1 MDHEN, CDR2 SYDVKM. The CDR3 consists of 14 residues. The CDR3 sequence: CATDLSGKLAEAFF. The DNA for the CDR3 is TGTGCCACCGACCTGAGCGGTAAATTGGCTGAAGCTTTCTTT.

V gene TRBV27 combines with J gene TRBJ2-5; D perhaps matches TRBD2 (6 bases). CDR3 length: 13 residues. Trimming removed 6 bases from V and 7 bases from J, with 15 bases in between. Germline CDR1 reads MNHEY; CDR2 reads SMNVEV (reference sequence). CDR3: CASRISGPGTQYF. The DNA for the CDR3 is TGTGCCAGCAGGATTAGCGGCCCGGGGACCCAGTACTTC.

This CDR3 reads CASSLFRQGYNSPLHF. DNA of the CDR3: TGTGCCAGCAGTTTATTTCGACAGGGTTACAATTCACCCCTCCACTTT. The chain has TRBV27 and TRBJ1-6; 7 bases align to TRBD1. After removal of 1 base from V and 7 bases from J, the junction contained 7 bases not matched to a gene. CDR1 MNHEY and CDR2 SMNVEV come from the germline V gene (reference sequence). The CDR3 sequence is 16 residues long.

The chain uses TRBV6-1 and TRBJ1-1; perhaps TRBD1 as D (6 bases). CDR1 is MNHNS and CDR2 is SASEGT in the germline V gene. The CDR3 is made up of 16 amino acids. Between the trimmed V and J ends, which lost 4 bases and 1 base, there was a span of 16 bases. The CDR3 here is CASSAPGHRRNTEAFF. The CDR3 region has the DNA TGTGCCAGCAGTGCTCCGGGACATCGTAGGAACACTGAAGCTTTCTTT.

The rearrangement joins TRBV19 to TRBJ2-7; tentatively, D is TRBD2 (7 bases). This CDR3 has 12 residues. Germline CDR1 is LNHDA and CDR2 is SQIVND (reference sequence). Trimming cost V 7 bases and J 6 bases, with 13 bases left between them. The CDR3 sequence is CASKGGPGEQYF. In DNA form, the CDR3 reads TGTGCCAGTAAGGGGGGGCCTGGCGAGCAGTACTTC.

The chain uses TRBV5-6 and TRBJ1-6; 7 bases match TRBD1. J gave up 7 bases and V 0 bases, and 7 bases lay outside the gene matches. This CDR3 is 16 amino acids long. Looked up from germline, CDR1 is SGHDT and CDR2 is YYEEEE. The CDR3 DNA reads TGTGCCAGCAGCTTGGCTAGGGGACAGAGGAATTCACCCCTCCACTTT. Amino acid sequence: CASSLARGQRNSPLHF.

The V call is TRBV7-2, the J call TRBJ2-7; 10 bases fit TRBD1. This CDR3 is 14 amino acids long. V lost 5 bases and J lost 6; bases outside the gene matches: 7. Germline V gene lookup returns CDR1 SGHTA and CDR2 FQGNSA. As DNA, the CDR3 is TGTGCCAGCAGCAGGACAGGGGGAGCGCGCGAGCAGTACTTC. Protein: CASSRTGGAREQYF.

This chain links TRBV5-1 with TRBJ1-1; weak D call: TRBD1 (6 bases). Germline CDR1 reads SGHRS; CDR2 reads YFSETQ. CDR3 length: 14 amino acids. Trimming took 3 bases from V and 2 from J, leaving 11 bases between them. The DNA for the CDR3 is TGCGCCAGCAGCTCCGGGACAATCAACACTGAAGCTTTCTTT. It encodes CASSSGTINTEAFF.

J is TRBJ2-7 and V is TRBV6-5; D is perhaps TRBD2 (5 bases). Germline CDR1 MNHEY, CDR2 SVGAGI. The CDR3 totals 11 residues. V was clipped by 5 bases and J by 4 bases, with 6 bases between them. This chain's CDR3 is CASSEGYEQYV. CDR3 DNA: TGTGCCAGCAGTGAGGGATACGAGCAGTACGTC.

This rearrangement joins TRBV6-5 to TRBJ2-7; TRBD2 matches at 7 bases. The CDR3 covers 14 residues. V trimming: 0 bases; J trimming: 5 bases; junction bases outside the gene matches: 4. Germline lookup yields CDR1 MNHEY and CDR2 SVGAGI. The CDR3 bases are TGTGCCAGCAGTTACTCGCGGGGAGGGAACGAGCAGTACTTC. It is translated as CASSYSRGGNEQYF.

J is TRBJ2-1 and V is TRBV5-1; 10 bases match TRBD1. The CDR3 extends over 15 amino acids. J lost 8 bases, V lost 2 bases, and 7 bases had no gene match. The germline gives CDR1 SGHRS, CDR2 YFSETQ. As DNA, the CDR3 is TGCGCCAGCAGCTTAAACCGGGACAGGGGTGATGAGCAGTTCTTC. Translated: CASSLNRDRGDEQFF.

There are a few counts of this clone. CDR3 DNA sequence: TGCAGCGTTGAAGAGACAGGGGCTTTCTTT. Its protein product is CSVEETGAFF. The chain carries TRBV29-1 and TRBJ1-1; TRBD1 aligns across 7 bases. The CDR3 runs to 10 residues. The germline V gene encodes CDR1 SQVTM and CDR2 ANQGSEA. The V gene end was trimmed by 0 bases and the J gene end by 11 bases; junction bases not matched to a gene: 0.

This clone was observed once. The V gene is TRBV11-3, the J gene TRBJ1-5, with a possible D match to TRBD1 (5 bases). Trimming left V 3 bases short and J 0 bases short, with 9 bases between. The CDR3 totals 15 residues. Per germline, CDR1 SGHNT and CDR2 YENEEA. The CDR3 bases are TGTGCCAGCAGCTTCCCAGGGAATAGCAATCAGCCCCAGCATTTT. Translation: CASSFPGNSNQPQHF.

This chain links TRBV16 with TRBJ1-3; perhaps TRBD1 as D (5 bases). This CDR3 contains 18 residues. The germline V and J ends were trimmed by 4 bases and 2 bases, with 21 bases remaining between them. From germline, CDR1 is KGHSY and CDR2 FQNENV. The CDR3 coding sequence is TGTGCCAGCAGCCTAGGGACCTATCGTTCGACCCCTGGAAACACCATATATTTT. As protein: CASSLGTYRSTPGNTIYF.

The gene calls are TRBV7-2 and TRBJ2-2, with 7 bases identical to TRBD1. V was clipped by 5 bases and J by 7 bases; unmatched bases: 7. This CDR3 spans 14 amino acids. Germline V gene sequence: CDR1 SGHTA, CDR2 FQGNSA. Here the CDR3 reads CASSASTGIGELFF. Written as DNA, the CDR3 is TGTGCCAGCAGCGCTTCGACAGGGATCGGGGAGCTGTTTTTT.

This rearrangement joins TRBV15 to TRBJ2-3; D ambiguous. V lost 0 bases and J 1 base, leaving 8 bases between the germline ends. The CDR3 is made up of 15 amino acids. Germline loops: CDR1 LNHNV, CDR2 YYDKDF (reference sequence). The CDR3 is CATSRDKVRTDTQYF. In DNA form, the CDR3 reads TGTGCCACCAGCAGAGATAAAGTGCGCACAGATACGCAGTATTTT.